One and the same sample provided the 25 T cell receptor beta chains below, sequenced in a study of CD4 T cells in relation to SARS-CoV-2 and coronaviruses. Method: immunoSEQ multiplex PCR; TCRdb's copy keeps in-frame clones and lacks some. The data contain around 25,000 clones, over 60% of them seen just once; the ten biggest clones take up approximately 29%. CD4+ T cells from unexposed donors were obtained before the COVID-19 pandemic (2011-2018). CD4+ T cells were isolated from the cells after around 11 days of culture. No cognate antigen is known for these TCRs. Sequencing input: CD4+ T cells from PBMCs, cultured in vitro. Receptors were obtained from a human donor in good health.

The rearrangement uses TRBV2 and TRBJ1-2, with 10 bases fitting TRBD1. The CDR3 covers 14 residues. The V segment lost 3 bases and the J segment 8 bases; nucleotides outside the gene matches: 6. In germline, CDR1 is SNHLY, CDR2 FYNNEI. CDR3 residues: CASSDDRGRGGYTF. DNA of the CDR3: TGTGCCAGCAGTGACGACAGGGGGCGAGGAGGCTACACCTTC.

The chain links TRBV7-9 to TRBJ2-7; D remains ambiguous. There are 12 residues in the CDR3. The germline gives CDR1 SEHNR, CDR2 FQNEAQ (reference sequence). The V end was cut by 3 bases, the J end by 6 bases, with 9 bases between. Here the CDR3 DNA reads TGTGCCAGCAGCTTTTTGATCGGCGAGCAGTACTTC. This encodes CASSFLIGEQYF.

The rearrangement uses TRBV6-4 and TRBJ2-1, with a tentative D call TRBD2 (5 bases). The V gene's germline CDR1 is MRHNA and CDR2 SNTAGT. V dropped 5 bases and J dropped 9 bases, with 14 bases sitting between them. The CDR3 has 13 amino acids. CDR3 nucleotides: TGTGCCAGCAGTAAAGACTACGATAGTGAGCAGTTCTTC. Residues: CASSKDYDSEQFF.

This clone was picked up one time. V usage is TRBV12-3 or TRBV12-4 and J usage is TRBJ2-7, with D perhaps TRBD1 (5 bases). V dropped 6 bases and J dropped 4 bases, with 7 bases sitting between them. CDR3 length: 11 residues. CDR3 coding DNA: TGTGCCAGCAGCCCAGGGTACGAGCAGTACTTC. This codes for CASSPGYEQYF.

The chain employs TRBV9 and TRBJ2-7; 7 nucleotides align to TRBD1. The CDR3 length is 14 residues. Germline V gene lookup returns CDR1 SGDLS and CDR2 YYNGEE. The V gene end was trimmed by 1 base and the J gene end by 4 bases; junction bases not matched to a gene: 5. CDR3 nucleotides: TGTGCCAGCAGCGTAACGACAGGGCCATACGAGCAGTACTTC. This gives the protein CASSVTTGPYEQYF.

This clone has just one count. CDR3 in amino acids: CASSLGDRGISPLHF. The CDR3 coding sequence is TGCGCCAGCAGCTTGGGGGACAGGGGGATCTCACCCCTCCACTTT. The rearrangement joins TRBV5-1 to TRBJ1-6, with 11 bases fitting TRBD1. Germline loops: CDR1 SGHRS, CDR2 YFSETQ. V gave up 0 bases and J gave up 10 bases; unmatched junction bases: 3. The length of the CDR3 is 15 residues.

The chain carries TRBV10-3 and TRBJ1-3, with a possible D match to TRBD1 (5 bases). V was cut by 5 bases and J by 4 bases, with 15 bases left in between. The length of the CDR3 is 15 residues. Germline values: CDR1 ENHRY, CDR2 SYGVKD. CDR3 protein: CAISKLQGSGNTIYF. The DNA of the CDR3 is TGTGCCATCAGTAAACTGCAGGGTTCCGGAAACACCATATATTTT.

This sequence joins TRBV6-5 and TRBJ1-1, with 8 nucleotides matching TRBD1. The CDR3 spans 14 residues. With V trimmed by 6 bases and J by 5 bases, 8 bases remained unmatched. Germline loops: CDR1 MNHEY, CDR2 SVGAGI. The CDR3 nucleotides are TGTGCCAGCAGACCCGGACAGGGAAGGACTGAAGCTTTCTTT. Translated, it gives CASRPGQGRTEAFF.

The chain employs TRBV9 and TRBJ2-7, with D perhaps TRBD2 (5 bases). Per germline, CDR1 SGDLS and CDR2 YYNGEE. Trimming left V 0 bases short and J 2 bases short, with 6 bases between. This CDR3 region has 13 residues. CDR3 DNA sequence: TGTGCCAGCAGCGTAGGGGAGACCTACGAGCAGTACTTC. This gives the protein CASSVGETYEQYF.

V and J are TRBV18 and TRBJ2-1, with 7 bases that match TRBD2. V gave up 6 bases and J gave up 6 bases; unmatched junction bases: 5. This CDR3 has 13 amino acids. Germline-derived CDR1 and CDR2 are KGHSH and LQKENI. The CDR3 DNA reads as TGTGCCAGCTCCGTACCGGGGGGCAATGAGCAGTTCTTC. Protein product: CASSVPGGNEQFF.

The chain carries TRBV21-1 and TRBJ1-2; the table's D gene call, TRBD1, was not cross checked with the DNA. TRBV21-1 is tagged as a pseudogene. CDR3 length equals 17 residues. CDR3: CASTHDTHRGRSYGYTF. Written as DNA, the CDR3 is TGTGCCAGCACCCACGACACCCACAGGGGGCGCAGCTATGGCTACACCTTC.

The J gene is TRBJ1-5, the V gene TRBV9; D remains ambiguous. The CDR3 spans 16 residues. V lost 4 bases and J lost 6, with 20 bases in between. CDR1 is SGDLS and CDR2 is YYNGEE in the germline V gene. The CDR3 reads CASSPHQARAGQPQHF. For the CDR3, the DNA is TGTGCCAGCAGCCCACACCAAGCTCGTGCGGGTCAGCCCCAGCATTTT.

In DNA form, the CDR3 reads TGTGCCAGCAGTTTATCGCGCCAGCTCCAAGAGACCCAGTACTTC. It codes for CASSLSRQLQETQYF. This rearrangement joins TRBV27 to TRBJ2-5; D not resolved. The CDR3 consists of 15 residues. CDR1 MNHEY and CDR2 SMNVEV come from the germline V gene (reference sequence). Trimming pared 0 bases from V and 1 base from J, leaving 9 bases between.

The rearrangement joins TRBV24-1 to TRBJ2-1, with 10 bases identical to TRBD1. The length of the CDR3 is 16 residues. Trimming at V came to 5 bases and at J to 1 base, leaving 4 bases not matched to a gene. Germline lookup yields CDR1 KGHDR and CDR2 SFDVKD. In DNA, the CDR3 is TGTGCCACCAGTGCCATGGACAGGGGGTCCTACAATGAGCAGTTCTTC. This translates into CATSAMDRGSYNEQFF.

The V gene is TRBV9, the J gene TRBJ1-1; D possibly corresponds to TRBD1 (6 bases). There are 16 residues in the CDR3. Trimming took 0 bases from V and 7 from J, leaving 19 bases between them. Germline V CDR1 and CDR2: SGDLS, YYNGEE. The CDR3 bases are TGTGCCAGCAGCGTAGGTTTGAGGGGGGAAGAGGGTGAAGCTTTCTTT. It is translated as CASSVGLRGEEGEAFF.

The V gene is TRBV10-3, the J gene TRBJ1-5; 8 bases line up with TRBD1. Germline assignment: CDR1 ENHRY and CDR2 SYGVKD. After removal of 10 bases from V and 7 bases from J, the junction contained 9 bases not matched to a gene. The CDR3 is 13 amino acids. For the CDR3, the DNA is TGTGCCACCCAGGACAGGGCTGGCCAGCCCCAGCATTTT. Its protein is CATQDRAGQPQHF.

V and J are TRBV11-2 and TRBJ1-2, with D unclear. From germline, CDR1 is SGHAT and CDR2 FQNNGV. Deletions cut 7 bases from V and 7 bases from J, with 19 bases between. The CDR3 covers 14 residues. Here the CDR3 DNA reads TGTGCCAGCAACCCCTCAGTGGGTTTCCTTGGCTACACCTTC. Translating it yields CASNPSVGFLGYTF.

This chain links TRBV24-1 with TRBJ2-2; D is possibly TRBD2 (5 bases). Germline-derived CDR1 and CDR2 are KGHDR and SFDVKD. Between the trimmed V and J ends, which lost 3 bases and 3 bases, there was a span of 22 bases. The length of the CDR3 is 19 residues. Here the CDR3 DNA reads TGTGCCACCAGTGATCCTAGGATCGGCAAGGACTTTGACACCGGGGAGCTGTTTTTT. Residues: CATSDPRIGKDFDTGELFF.

This clone was recorded a few times. The rearrangement joins TRBV28 to TRBJ2-2; 7 nucleotides line up with TRBD1. J lost 3 bases, V lost 7 bases, and 5 bases had no gene match. The CDR3 loop spans 14 amino acids. Per germline, CDR1 MDHEN and CDR2 SYDVKM. As DNA, the CDR3 is TGTGCCAGCACCCCCGGGACAGACACCGGGGAGCTGTTTTTT. As protein: CASTPGTDTGELFF.

The gene calls are TRBV30 and TRBJ1-5, with 8 positions matching TRBD1. This CDR3 spans 14 amino acids. Germline CDR1 is GTSNPN and CDR2 is SVGIG (reference sequence). J was trimmed by 7 bases and V by 2 bases; bases with no gene match: 7. The CDR3 loop reads CAWSRTTGEQPQHF. DNA for the CDR3: TGTGCCTGGAGTCGAACGACAGGGGAACAGCCCCAGCATTTT.

This chain joins TRBV3-1 (or the pseudogene TRBV3-2) and TRBJ1-4; 8 nucleotides match TRBD1. CDR3 length: 12 amino acids. The V segment lost 8 bases and the J segment 8 bases; nucleotides outside the gene matches: 4. The germline V gene encodes CDR1 LGHDT and CDR2 YNNKEL (reference sequence). CDR3 sequence reads: CASGTGGEKLFF. CDR3 in DNA: TGTGCCAGCGGGACAGGCGGGGAAAAACTGTTTTTT.

This clone was seen a single time. The chain employs TRBV7-8 and TRBJ1-3; the match to TRBD1 covers 8 bases. CDR3 size: 16 residues. Looked up from germline, CDR1 is SGHVS and CDR2 is FQNEAQ. The trim removed 5 bases at V and 1 base at J, leaving 7 bases unmatched. The CDR3 spells CASSTGQASSGNTIYF. The DNA of the CDR3 is TGTGCCAGCAGCACGGGACAGGCTTCTTCTGGAAACACCATATATTTT.

This clone showed up just a few times. This chain connects TRBV4-1 to TRBJ1-2; perhaps TRBD1 as D (5 bases). With 4 bases removed from V and 8 bases from J, the gap between germline ends came to 14 bases. The CDR3 extends over 13 amino acids. CDR1 MGHRA and CDR2 YSYEKL come from the germline V gene. CDR3: CASSPWDLTGYTF. DNA of the CDR3: TGCGCCAGCAGCCCGTGGGACCTGACAGGCTACACCTTC.

This chain's CDR3 is CASTEPHSYGYTF. The CDR3 nucleotides read TGTGCCAGCACAGAACCCCATAGCTATGGCTACACCTTC. This rearrangement joins TRBV28 to TRBJ1-2; D not certain. The CDR3 sequence is 13 residues long. Germline V gives CDR1 MDHEN, CDR2 SYDVKM. The ends were cut back, 7 bases at V and 4 bases at J, with 13 bases in the middle.

CDR3 nucleotides: TGCGCCAGCAGCTTGATAACCGGGACAGGGGAGGGCGAGCAGTACTTC. Residues: CASSLITGTGEGEQYF. The V and J genes are TRBV5-1 and TRBJ2-7, with 10 bases identical to TRBD1. The germline V gene encodes CDR1 SGHRS and CDR2 YFSETQ. V shed 1 base, J shed 6 bases, and the junction held 10 bases outside the gene matches. The length of the CDR3 is 16 residues.